This TCR beta chain was recorded in a study of Graves' ophthalmopathy and Graves' hyperthyroidism. As for the study in general: Hyperthyroidism is called stable when no ophthalmopathy develops within 18 months of follow-up. Study-level findings and limits: The majority of expanded thyroid clonotypes above 0.001 frequency also occurred in blood.

In its sample, this clonotype was seen many times. Its specificity is not known. From germline, CDR1 is ENHRY and CDR2 SYGVKD. The CDR3 has 15 residues. V was pared by 2 bases and J by 6 bases, with 7 bases of the junction left unmatched. Exclusion covered patients with other autoimmune diseases or uncontrolled infections (as well as pregnancy or lactation). The evidence that diagnosis relied on was clinical symptoms, serum thyroxine, TRAb, thyroid ultrasound and orbital computed tomography. RNA transcripts were the template, and TCR beta CDR3 regions were amplified from them. The workflow started with a first-round RT-PCR run with HTBI primers and then moved on to a second-round multiplex PCR. Via MiXCR, TCRdb re-called the multiplex PCR reads, giving one row per CDR3 protein. This table holds 1 million to 1.3 million distinct CDR3 sequences, about two fifths found once.

The TCR comes from an adult man with Graves' hyperthyroidism. This rearrangement joins TRBV10-3 to TRBJ2-7; 10 nucleotides agree with TRBD2. Sequencing used peripheral blood or thyroid tissue (not recorded which). CDR3 nucleotide sequence: TGTGCCATCAGTGAGCCGGCTAGCGGGAGAGGCGAGCAGTACTTC. Translating gives CAISEPASGRGEQYF.